This T cell receptor (beta chain) was captured by sequencing in a study of cytomegalovirus exposure and HLA in healthy donors. Study observations and caveats: For most TCR beta V segments, an earlier analysis put the productive rate at about 87% or about 30% of the time. In vitro assays verified that a few CMV-associated chains recognized CMV antigens specifically.

For this clone: Its specificity is unknown.

V was trimmed by 0 bases and J by 4 bases, leaving 13 bases between them. The CDR3 loop spans 15 amino acids. The V gene's germline CDR1 is SGDLS and CDR2 YYNGEE. The PCR was carried out with 60 Vbeta primers and 13 Jbeta primers. Sequencing was performed with immunoSEQ multiplex PCR; in TCRdb, only in-frame clones are kept and a portion is missing. The data contain over 60,000 clones, roughly 80% of them singletons. This chain links TRBV9 with TRBJ1-2, with unresolved D. The TCR was taken from a woman in her twenties or thirties in good health and CMV-seropositive. The material sequenced was PBMCs. The CDR3 region has the DNA TGTGCCAGCAGCGTAGCCTCTAGTCACGGCTATGGCTACACCTTC. Protein sequence: CASSVASSHGYGYTF.